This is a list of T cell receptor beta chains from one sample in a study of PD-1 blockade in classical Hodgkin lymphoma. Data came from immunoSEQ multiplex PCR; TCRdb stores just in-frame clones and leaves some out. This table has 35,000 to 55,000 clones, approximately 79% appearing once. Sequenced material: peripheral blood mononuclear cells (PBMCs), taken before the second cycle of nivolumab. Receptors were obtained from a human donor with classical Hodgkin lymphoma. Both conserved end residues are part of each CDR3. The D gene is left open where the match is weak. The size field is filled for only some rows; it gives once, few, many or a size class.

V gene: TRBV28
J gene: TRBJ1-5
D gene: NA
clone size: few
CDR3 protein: CASSLLGGQPQHF

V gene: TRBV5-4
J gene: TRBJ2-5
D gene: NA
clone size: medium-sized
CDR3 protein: CASSLHGGPAKYF

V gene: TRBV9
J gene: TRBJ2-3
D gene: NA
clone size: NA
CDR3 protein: CASSVGSDTQYF

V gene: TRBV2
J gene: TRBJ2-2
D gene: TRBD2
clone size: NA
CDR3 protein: CASCPLAGGLGELFF

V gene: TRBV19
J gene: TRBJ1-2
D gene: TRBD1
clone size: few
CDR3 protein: CASTQGTAYGYTF

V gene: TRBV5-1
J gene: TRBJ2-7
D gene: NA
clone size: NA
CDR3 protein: CASSFDPGQLPNEQYF

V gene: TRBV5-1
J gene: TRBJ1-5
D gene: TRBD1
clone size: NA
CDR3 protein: CASSFGTGGNQPQHF

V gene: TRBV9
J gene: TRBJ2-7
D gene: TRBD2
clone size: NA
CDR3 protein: CASSVEGSGGSGEQYF

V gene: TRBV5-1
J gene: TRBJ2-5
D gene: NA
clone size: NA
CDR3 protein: CASSLRGDRQETQYF

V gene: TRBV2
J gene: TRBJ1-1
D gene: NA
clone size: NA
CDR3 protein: CASSGGQSNTEAFF

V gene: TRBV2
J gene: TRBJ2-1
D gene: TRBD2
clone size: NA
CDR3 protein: CASRSYRAGGLFFF

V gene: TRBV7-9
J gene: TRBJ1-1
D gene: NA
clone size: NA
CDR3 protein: CASSFNPDEAFF

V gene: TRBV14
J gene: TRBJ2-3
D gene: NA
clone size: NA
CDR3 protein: CARILSGTTDTQYF

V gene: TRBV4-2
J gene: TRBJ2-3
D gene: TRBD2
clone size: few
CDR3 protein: CASSQQLAGGPESDTQYF

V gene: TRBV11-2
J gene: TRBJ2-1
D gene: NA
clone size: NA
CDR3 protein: CASSFARSYNEQFF

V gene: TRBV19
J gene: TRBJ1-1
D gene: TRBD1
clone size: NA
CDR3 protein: CASSIRTGRPEAFF